These 10 T cell receptor beta chains share one sample of origin, sequenced in a study of PD-1 blockade in classical Hodgkin lymphoma. Libraries were prepared by immunoSEQ multiplex PCR; TCRdb keeps only in-frame clonotypes and omits some of them. The sample lists some 90,000 clones; 83% were seen once. Time point defined: cycle 4 day 1 (C4D1), after about 6 weeks of nivolumab. Patients all relapsed after autologous stem cell transplantation, and there was variation in brentuximab vedotin exposure. The sample was peripheral blood mononuclear cells (PBMCs), taken before the fourth cycle of nivolumab. Source of these receptors: a human donor with classical Hodgkin lymphoma.

The chain recombines TRBV5-5 with TRBJ1-4; TRBD1 might be the D (5 bases). The V end lost 2 bases, the J end lost 8 bases, and 10 bases lay between the germline ends. Per the germline V gene, CDR1 is SGHKS and CDR2 is YYEKEE (reference sequence). The CDR3 covers 13 residues. CDR3: CASSFRRGEKLFF. The CDR3 DNA reads as TGTGCCAGCAGCTTCCGACGGGGGGAAAAACTGTTTTTT.

The chain joins TRBV23-1 to TRBJ1-2; 10 bases agree with TRBD1. TRBV23-1 is an open reading frame, and its role is uncertain. J gave up 8 bases and V 11 bases, and 11 bases lay outside the gene matches. The CDR3 sequence is 13 residues long. In DNA, the CDR3 is TGCGCCGGCTGGGACAGGGGAACGTACGGCTACACCTTC. The encoded protein is CAGWDRGTYGYTF.

The rearrangement uses TRBV18 and TRBJ2-7; the match to TRBD1 covers 7 bases. Trimming removed 3 bases from V and 1 base from J; junction bases left unmatched: 6. Germline CDR1 is KGHSH and CDR2 is LQKENI. The CDR3 spans 15 residues. CDR3 in DNA: TGTGCCAGCTCACCCCAACCAGGGGGTTCCTACGAGCAGTACTTC. Translating gives CASSPQPGGSYEQYF. Supplemented by reference TRBV18 and TRBJ2-7, the full variable domain reads NAGVMQNPRHLVRRRGQEARLRCSPMKGHSHVYWYRQLPEEGLKFMVYLQKENIIDESGMPKERFSAEFPKEGPSILRIQQVVRGDSAAYFCASSPQPGGSYEQYFGPGTRLTVT.

This sequence joins TRBV4-3 and TRBJ1-2, with D maybe TRBD1 (6 bases). CDR1 and CDR2 from the germline V gene are LGHNA and YSLEER. The CDR3 loop spans 16 amino acids. The V end was cut by 3 bases, the J end by 0 bases, with 14 bases between. The CDR3 DNA reads as TGCGCCAGCAGCCACGGACAGACCACCACTAACTATGGCTACACCTTC. Protein product: CASSHGQTTTNYGYTF.

The sample holds one count of this clone. The CDR3 here is CASSLEGTYEQYF. For the CDR3, the DNA is TGTGCCAGCAGCTTGGAGGGTACCTACGAGCAGTACTTC. The rearrangement joins TRBV5-6 to TRBJ2-7, with D uncertain. The germline V and J ends were trimmed by 0 bases and 2 bases, with 6 bases remaining between them. CDR3 length equals 13 residues. Germline CDR1 is SGHDT and CDR2 is YYEEEE.

This clone has only one observation. V usage is TRBV5-5 and J usage is TRBJ2-7, with 10 bases that match TRBD1. The CDR3 contains 16 residues. Losses at the gene ends were 4 bases for V and 10 bases for J; bases not matched to a gene: 17. Germline assignment: CDR1 SGHKS and CDR2 YYEKEE (reference sequence). The CDR3 region is CASSPLRQGAFFGQYF. The CDR3 DNA is TGTGCCAGCAGCCCCCTCAGACAGGGGGCCTTCTTCGGACAGTACTTC.

This clone has a single count. This chain connects TRBV5-1 to TRBJ2-1; TRBD2 might be the D (6 bases). Trimming shortened V by 1 base and J by 4 bases, and 9 bases separated the two germline ends. Germline V lookup: CDR1 SGHRS, CDR2 YFSETQ. The CDR3 length is 14 residues. The DNA of the CDR3 is TGCGCCAGCAGCTTGCAGGAGGGGTACAATGAGCAGTTCTTC. This translates into CASSLQEGYNEQFF.

J is TRBJ1-1 and V is TRBV6-1; no clear D gene. The germline V and J ends were trimmed by 6 bases and 3 bases, with 11 bases remaining between them. CDR3 length equals 13 residues. CDR1 and CDR2 (germline): MNHNS, SASEGT. CDR3 residues: CASRLDEYTEAFF. CDR3 coding DNA: TGTGCCAGCAGGCTAGACGAGTACACTGAAGCTTTCTTT.

The CDR3 DNA is TGCGCCAGCAGCTTGGGGGAGAGAGCCGAGCAGTACTTC. Its protein product is CASSLGERAEQYF. The rearrangement uses TRBV5-1 and TRBJ2-7; possibly TRBD2 for D (5 bases). The CDR3 runs to 13 residues. With 0 bases removed from V and 6 bases from J, the gap between germline ends came to 10 bases. Germline V gene lookup returns CDR1 SGHRS and CDR2 YFSETQ. Supplemented by reference TRBV5-1 and TRBJ2-7, the full variable domain reads KAGVTQTPRYLIKTRGQQVTLSCSPISGHRSVSWYQQTPGQGLQFLFEYFSETQRNKGNFPGRFSGRQFSNSRSEMNVSTLELGDSALYLCASSLGERAEQYFGPGTRLTVT.

The chain links TRBV5-1 to TRBJ2-1; the D call may be TRBD1 or TRBD2 (5 bases each). V lost 5 bases and J 0 bases, leaving 15 bases between the germline ends. Germline V gene data show CDR1 as SGHRS and CDR2 as YFSETQ. This CDR3 spans 16 amino acids. The CDR3 sequence is CASRTGQVSSYNEQFF. CDR3 DNA sequence: TGCGCCAGCAGAACGGGGCAGGTCAGCTCCTACAATGAGCAGTTCTTC. The variable domain in full, completed from reference TRBV5-1 and TRBJ2-1, reads KAGVTQTPRYLIKTRGQQVTLSCSPISGHRSVSWYQQTPGQGLQFLFEYFSETQRNKGNFPGRFSGRQFSNSRSEMNVSTLELGDSALYLCASRTGQVSSYNEQFFGPGTRLTVL.